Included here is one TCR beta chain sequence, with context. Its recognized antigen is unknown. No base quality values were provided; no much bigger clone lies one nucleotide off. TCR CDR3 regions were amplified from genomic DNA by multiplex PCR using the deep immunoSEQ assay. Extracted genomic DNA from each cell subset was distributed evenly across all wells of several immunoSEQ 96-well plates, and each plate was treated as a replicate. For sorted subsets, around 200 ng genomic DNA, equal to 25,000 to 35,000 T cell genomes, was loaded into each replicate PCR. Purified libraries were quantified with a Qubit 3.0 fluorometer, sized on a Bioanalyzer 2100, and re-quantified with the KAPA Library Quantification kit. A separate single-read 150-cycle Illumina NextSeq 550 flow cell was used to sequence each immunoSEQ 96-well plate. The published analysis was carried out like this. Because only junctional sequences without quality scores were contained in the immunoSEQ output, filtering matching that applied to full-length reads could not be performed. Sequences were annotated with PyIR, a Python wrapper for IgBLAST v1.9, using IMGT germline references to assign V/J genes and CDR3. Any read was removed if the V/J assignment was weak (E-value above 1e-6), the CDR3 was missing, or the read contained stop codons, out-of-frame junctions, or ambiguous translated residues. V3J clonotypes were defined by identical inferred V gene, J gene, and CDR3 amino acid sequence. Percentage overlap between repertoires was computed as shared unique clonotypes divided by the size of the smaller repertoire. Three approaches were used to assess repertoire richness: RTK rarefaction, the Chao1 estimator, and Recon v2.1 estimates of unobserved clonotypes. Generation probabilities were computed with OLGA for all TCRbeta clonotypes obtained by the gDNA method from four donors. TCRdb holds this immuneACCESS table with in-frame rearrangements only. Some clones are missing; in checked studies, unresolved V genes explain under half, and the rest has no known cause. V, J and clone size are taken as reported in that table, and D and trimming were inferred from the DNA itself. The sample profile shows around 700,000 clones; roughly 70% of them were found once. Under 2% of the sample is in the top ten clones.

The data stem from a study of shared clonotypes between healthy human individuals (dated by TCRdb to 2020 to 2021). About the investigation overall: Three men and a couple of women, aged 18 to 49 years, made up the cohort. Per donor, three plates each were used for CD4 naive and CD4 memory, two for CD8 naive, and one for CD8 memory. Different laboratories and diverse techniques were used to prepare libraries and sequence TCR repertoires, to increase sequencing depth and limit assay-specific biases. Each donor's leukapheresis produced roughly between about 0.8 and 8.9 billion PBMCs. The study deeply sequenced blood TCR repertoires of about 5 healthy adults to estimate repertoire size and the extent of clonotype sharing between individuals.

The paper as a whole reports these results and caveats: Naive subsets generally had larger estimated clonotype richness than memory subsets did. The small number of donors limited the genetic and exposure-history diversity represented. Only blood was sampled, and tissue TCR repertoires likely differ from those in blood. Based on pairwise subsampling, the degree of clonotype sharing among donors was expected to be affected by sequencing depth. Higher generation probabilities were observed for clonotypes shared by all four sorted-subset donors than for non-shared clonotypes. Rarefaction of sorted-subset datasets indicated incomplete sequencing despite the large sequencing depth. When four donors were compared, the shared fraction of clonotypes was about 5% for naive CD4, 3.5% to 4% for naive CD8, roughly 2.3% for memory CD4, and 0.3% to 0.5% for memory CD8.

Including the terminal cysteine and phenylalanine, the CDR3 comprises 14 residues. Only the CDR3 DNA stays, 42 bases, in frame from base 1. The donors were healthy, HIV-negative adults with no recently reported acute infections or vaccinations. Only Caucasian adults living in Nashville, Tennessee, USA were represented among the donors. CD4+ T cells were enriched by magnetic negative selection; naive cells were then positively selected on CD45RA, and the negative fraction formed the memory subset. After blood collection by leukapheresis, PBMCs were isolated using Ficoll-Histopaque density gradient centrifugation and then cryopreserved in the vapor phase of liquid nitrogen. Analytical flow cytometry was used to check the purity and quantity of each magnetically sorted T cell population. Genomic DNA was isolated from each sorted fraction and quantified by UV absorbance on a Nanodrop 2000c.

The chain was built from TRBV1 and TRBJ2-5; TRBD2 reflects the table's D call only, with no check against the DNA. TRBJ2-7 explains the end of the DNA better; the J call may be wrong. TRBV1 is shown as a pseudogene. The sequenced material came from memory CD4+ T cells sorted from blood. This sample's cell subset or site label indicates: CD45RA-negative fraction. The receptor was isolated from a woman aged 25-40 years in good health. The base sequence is TGCACCAGCAGCCGACTCAGCGGGGACTACGAGCAGTACTTC. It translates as CTSSRLSGDYEQYF.